The sequence of this T cell receptor (beta chain) was determined in a study of T cells expressing NK-cell markers. Study in general: Sorted CD3+CD56-NKG2C+, CD3+CD56+NKG2C- and CD3+CD56+NKG2C+ T cells were the source of the TCR beta repertoires.

The CDR3 sequence is 13 residues long. CDR1 is MGHDK, CDR2 SYGVNS, per germline. Template switching by 5'RACE with UMIs generated the TCR beta cDNA. Following a re-call of the 5' RACE reads, TCRdb has one entry per CDR3 protein and lacks DNA. The specimen's table records about 550,000 distinct CDR3 sequences. Sequencing was done on a sample of blood T cells: a sorted CD56 or NKG2C T cell subset, CD4+ or CD8+ T cells, or bulk PBMC T cells (not recorded which). The receptor was derived from a man in his late teens or twenties in good health. The rearrangement joins TRBV25-1 to TRBJ1-1; lacking DNA, the TRBD1 call made by TCRdb goes unchecked. The CDR3 loop reads CASSRGPGTEAFF.